This T cell receptor beta chain was recovered during a study of blood T cell repertoires in COVID-19. Study context: Specimens from acute and convalescent COVID-19 originated in the United States, Italy and Spain.

Seattle's cohort entered during active infection and was followed longitudinally. The CDR3 contains 14 residues. Germline V gene data show CDR1 as KGHSH and CDR2 as LQKENI. Trimming cost V 3 bases and J 2 bases; bases outside gene matches: 3. Sequencing was performed with immunoSEQ multiplex PCR; in TCRdb, only in-frame clones are kept and a portion is missing. The sample holds around 63,000 clones, almost 85% seen once. This sequence was found in a man in his 60s with COVID-19, enrolled during active disease. The rearrangement links TRBV18 to TRBJ2-7, with 8 positions matching TRBD1. Specimen: peripheral blood. This CDR3 reads CASSPGTGPYEQYF. For the CDR3, the DNA is TGTGCCAGCTCACCGGGGACAGGACCCTACGAGCAGTACTTC.